This is a list of T cell receptor beta chains from one sample in a study of T cells in Graves' hyperthyroidism and ophthalmopathy. MiXCR was run by TCRdb on the multiplex PCR reads, yielding one entry per CDR3 protein. The sample shows about 610,000 distinct CDR3 sequences, under 60% of them seen only once. Specimen: peripheral blood or thyroid tissue (not recorded which). These receptors all come from a woman younger than 30 with Graves' hyperthyroidism. CDR3s include the opening cysteine and the closing phenylalanine or tryptophan. D genes are given only for firm matches. Rows give clone size only sometimes, using once, few, many, or a class for an expanded clone.

d_call,clone_size,j_call,v_call,cdr3_nt,cdr3_aa
.,many,TRBJ2-7,TRBV4-1,TGCGCCAGCAGCCAGCAAACAGGGAGTGGCTACGAGCAGTACTTC,CASSQQTGSGYEQYF
.,many,TRBJ1-2,TRBV2,TGTGCCAGCAGTGGGGTTCGGACCCCCTATGGCTACACCTTC,CASSGVRTPYGYTF
TRBD1,.,TRBJ1-2,TRBV15,TGTGCCACCAGCAGAGACGGACAGGGGCGCTATGGCTACACCTTC,CATSRDGQGRYGYTF
TRBD2,many,TRBJ2-5,TRBV5-1,TGCGCCAGCAGCTTAGGACTAGCGGGAGCAAAGTACCAAGAGACCCAGTACTTC,CASSLGLAGAKYQETQYF
TRBD1,.,TRBJ2-6,TRBV7-8,TGTGCCAGCAGCTACGAGCCCACCGGGACAGGGCTCACTGAAGCTTTC,CASSYEPTGTGLTEAF
.,many,TRBJ1-5,TRBV6-5,TGTGCCAGCAGTTCATACAATCAGCCCCAGCATTTT,CASSSYNQPQHF
.,.,TRBJ2-7,TRBV2,TGTGCCAGCAGTGAAGGAAATCTCAATGAGCAGTACTTC,CASSEGNLNEQYF
.,many,TRBJ2-7,TRBV10-3,TGTGCCATCAGTGAGACGGGGGCCACCTACGAGCAGTACTTC,CAISETGATYEQYF
.,.,TRBJ2-5,TRBV29-1,TGCAGCGTCAGGACGGGGTTACGGGAGACCCAGTACTTC,CSVRTGLRETQYF
.,many,TRBJ2-5,TRBV24-1,TGTGCCACCAGTCTCGGGGCCCAAGAGACCCAGTACTTC,CATSLGAQETQYF
TRBD1,.,TRBJ1-2,TRBV14,TGTGCTAGCAGGGGGCAAGTTAACTATGGCTACACCTTC,CASRGQVNYGYTF
TRBD1,.,TRBJ1-2,TRBV10-3,TGTGCCATCAAGAGGGACAGGGGTAGCGGCTACACCTTC,CAIKRDRGSGYTF
TRBD2,.,TRBJ2-2,TRBV7-6,TGTGCCAGCAGCTTAGCGTACGGCGGGAGATCCGGGGAGCTGTTTTTT,CASSLAYGGRSGELFF
TRBD1,.,TRBJ2-2,TRBV6-2/TRBV6-3,TGTGCCAGCAGCCCGGGACAGCCGGGGTTCACCGGGGAGCTGTTTTTT,CASSPGQPGFTGELFF
.,many,TRBJ1-5,TRBV5-6,TGTGCCAGCAGCGGCCGCATTGATTCCCAGCCCCAGCATTTT,CASSGRIDSQPQHF
.,many,TRBJ2-2,TRBV29-1,TGCAGCGTTGAGGACGTCGGAGGGGAGCTGTTTTTT,CSVEDVGGELFF
TRBD1,once,TRBJ1-2,TRBV29-1,TGTGCCAGCAGCCGTCCCGGACAGGGCGGCCACTATGGCTACACCTTC,CASSRPGQGGHYGYTF
.,once,TRBJ1-2,TRBV7-9,TGTGCCAGCAGGACTAGCGGGAGCTCCTATGGCTACACCTTC,CASRTSGSSYGYTF
.,many,TRBJ2-6,TRBV9,TGTGCCAGCAGCGTAGGGCAGGTACCTTATGCTGGGGCCAACGTCCTGACTTTC,CASSVGQVPYAGANVLTF
.,.,TRBJ1-5,TRBV4-1,TGCGCCAGCAGCCAACTCTCCGGGAAGCTCAATCAGCCCCAGCATTTT,CASSQLSGKLNQPQHF
.,once,TRBJ1-1,TRBV6-5,TGTGCCAGCAGTTTAGGTCAGTACATTGAAGCTTTCTTT,CASSLGQYIEAFF
.,many,TRBJ2-7,TRBV20-1,TGCAGTGCTGATAGCGGAACCTCCTACGAGCAGTACTTC,CSADSGTSYEQYF
.,.,TRBJ1-2,TRBV4-1,TGCGCCAGCAGCCACGGGGGAAATGGCTACACCTTC,CASSHGGNGYTF
TRBD1,many,TRBJ1-2,TRBV5-6,TGTGCCAGCAGCCCGGGGACAGGGACCGATATTAACTATGGCTACACCTTC,CASSPGTGTDINYGYTF
TRBD2,.,TRBJ2-5,TRBV9,TGTGCCAGCAGCGTAGGGCAGGGACTAGCGGGAGTAGAGACCCAGTACTTC,CASSVGQGLAGVETQYF
TRBD2,many,TRBJ2-7,TRBV7-3,TGTGCCAGCAGCCAGACTAGCGGGAGTGCGATCCACGAGCAGTACTTC,CASSQTSGSAIHEQYF